The 9 T cell receptor beta chains given below trace back to one sample, sequenced in a study of blood T cell repertoires in COVID-19. Data came from immunoSEQ multiplex PCR; TCRdb stores just in-frame clones and leaves some out. The sample lists some 130,000 clones, 70% to 90% occurring once. The sample was peripheral blood. The receptor source for this set is a woman aged 55-69 years with acute or convalescent COVID-19.

This sequence joins TRBV12-3 or TRBV12-4 and TRBJ1-1; TRBD1 might be the D (6 bases). The CDR3 is 13 residues long. Deletions cut 3 bases from V and 3 bases from J, with 8 bases between. CDR3 residues: CASSFWTDTEAFF. CDR3 DNA sequence: TGTGCCAGCAGTTTTTGGACAGACACTGAAGCTTTCTTT.

The chain uses TRBV3-1 (or the pseudogene TRBV3-2) and TRBJ2-5; tentative D call: TRBD1 (6 bases). The CDR3 extends over 17 amino acids. V gave up 1 base and J gave up 0 bases, with 15 bases separating them. Germline values: CDR1 LGHDT, CDR2 YNNKEL (reference sequence). CDR3 residues: CASSQGTGTSYQETQYF. The CDR3 DNA reads TGTGCCAGCAGCCAAGGAACCGGGACATCGTACCAAGAGACCCAGTACTTC.

V is TRBV6-5 and J is TRBJ1-6, with 7 bases fitting TRBD1. The CDR3 spans 15 residues. Germline CDR1 MNHEY, CDR2 SVGAGI. Trimming took 5 bases from V and 7 from J; bases not matched to a gene: 8. CDR3 DNA sequence: TGTGCCAGCAGTATAAAAGGGACAGTAAATTCACCCCTCCACTTT. It specifies CASSIKGTVNSPLHF.

This clone was seen only once. This chain connects TRBV19 to TRBJ1-1; tentatively, D is TRBD1 (6 bases). V was trimmed by 1 base and J by 3 bases, leaving 18 bases between them. This CDR3 comprises 17 residues. Germline CDR1 reads LNHDA; CDR2 reads SQIVND (reference sequence). CDR3 region: CASSIGRKNRAYTEAFF. The CDR3 DNA sequence: TGTGCCAGTAGTATAGGCCGTAAGAACAGGGCCTACACTGAAGCTTTCTTT.

CDR3 region: CATTTGLAGEDTQYF. For the CDR3, the DNA is TGTGCCACCACCACGGGGCTAGCGGGAGAAGATACGCAGTATTTT. The chain combines TRBV15 with TRBJ2-3; TRBD2 matches at 10 bases. Germline V gives CDR1 LNHNV, CDR2 YYDKDF (reference sequence). The CDR3 runs 15 residues. With 7 bases clipped from V and 5 bases from J, the junction kept 9 bases outside the gene matches.

The V gene is TRBV18, the J gene TRBJ2-1; TRBD2 agrees at 12 bases. The germline V gene has CDR1 KGHSH and CDR2 LQKENI. This CDR3 region has 15 residues. J gave up 6 bases and V 3 bases, and 3 bases lay outside the gene matches. The CDR3 region has the DNA TGTGCCAGCTCACCGTGGACTAGCGGGATCAATGAGCAGTTCTTC. Protein sequence: CASSPWTSGINEQFF.

Here the CDR3 reads CASSPTGRPNIQYF. For the CDR3, the DNA is TGTGCCAGCTCACCAACAGGCCGCCCAAACATTCAGTACTTC. The J gene is TRBJ2-4, the V gene TRBV18; tentatively, D is TRBD1 (5 bases). V was pared by 2 bases and J by 6 bases, with 11 bases between. The CDR3 has 14 amino acids. Germline assignment: CDR1 KGHSH and CDR2 LQKENI. The full variable domain, completed using reference TRBV18 and TRBJ2-4, is NAGVMQNPRHLVRRRGQEARLRCSPMKGHSHVYWYRQLPEEGLKFMVYLQKENIIDESGMPKERFSAEFPKEGPSILRIQQVVRGDSAAYFCASSPTGRPNIQYFGAGTRLSVL.

The V and J genes are TRBV18 and TRBJ2-7; perhaps TRBD2 as D (6 bases). This CDR3 is built from 12 residues. Deletions cut 8 bases from V and 6 bases from J, with 14 bases between. Germline lookup yields CDR1 KGHSH and CDR2 LQKENI. CDR3 bases: TGTGCCAGCACTGCCGGGGGTGGCGAGCAGTACGTC. Amino acids: CASTAGGGEQYV.

This sequence joins TRBV18 and TRBJ2-5; the match to TRBD2 covers 8 bases. The CDR3 runs to 15 residues. V lost 2 bases to trimming and J lost 2 bases; unmatched junction nucleotides: 4. Germline V lookup: CDR1 KGHSH, CDR2 LQKENI. The CDR3 sequence: CASSPRSGGQETQYF. The CDR3 nucleotides read TGTGCCAGCTCACCAAGGAGCGGGGGACAAGAGACCCAGTACTTC.